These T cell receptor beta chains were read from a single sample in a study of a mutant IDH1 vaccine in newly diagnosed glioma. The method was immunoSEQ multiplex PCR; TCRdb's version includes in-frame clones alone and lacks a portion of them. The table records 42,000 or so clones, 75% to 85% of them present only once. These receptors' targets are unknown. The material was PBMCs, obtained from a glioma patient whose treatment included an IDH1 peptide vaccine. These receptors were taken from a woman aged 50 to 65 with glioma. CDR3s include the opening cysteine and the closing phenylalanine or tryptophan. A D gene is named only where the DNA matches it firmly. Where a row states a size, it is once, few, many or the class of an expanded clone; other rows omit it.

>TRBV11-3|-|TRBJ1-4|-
TGTGCCAGCAGCCCCCGCGTAGGGGAGGCTGAAAAACTGTTTTTT
CASSPRVGEAEKLFF
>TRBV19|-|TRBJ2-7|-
TGTGCCAGTAGTATCGGGGGGCCTCTCTACGAGCAGTACTTC
CASSIGGPLYEQYF
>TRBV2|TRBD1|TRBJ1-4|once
TGTGCCAGCAGTGAAGCTGGACAGGGCCACGAAAAACTGTTTTTT
CASSEAGQGHEKLFF
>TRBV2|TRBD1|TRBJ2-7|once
TGTGCCAGCGGGGGACAGGGTCGCGGGGAGCAGTACTTC
CASGGQGRGEQYF
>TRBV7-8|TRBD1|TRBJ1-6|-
TGTGCCAGCAGCACAGGGGGCTTCCATTCACCCCTCCACTTT
CASSTGGFHSPLHF
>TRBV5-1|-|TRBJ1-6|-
TGCGCCAGCAGCCCGGGACTCAATAATTCACCCCTCCACTTT
CASSPGLNNSPLHF
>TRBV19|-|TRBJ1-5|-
TGTGCCAGTACCCAGGTCCCGGGGAGCAATCAGCCCCAGCATTTT
CASTQVPGSNQPQHF
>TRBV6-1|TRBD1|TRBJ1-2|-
TGTGCCAGCAGAAAGACAGGGTCTGACTATGGCTACACCTTC
CASRKTGSDYGYTF
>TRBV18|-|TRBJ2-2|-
TGTGCCAGCTCACCGGAGACCGGGGAGCTGTTTTTT
CASSPETGELFF
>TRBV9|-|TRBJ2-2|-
TGTGCCAGCAGCGTCCCCATGGACAGCACGAACACCGGGGAGCTGTTTTTT
CASSVPMDSTNTGELFF
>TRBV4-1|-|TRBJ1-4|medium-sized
TGCGCCAGCAGCTTGCGGGAGCCTGAAAAACTGTTTTTT
CASSLREPEKLFF
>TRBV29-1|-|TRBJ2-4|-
TGCAGCGCCATCCCTGAGACAGGCTTAAACATTCAGTACTTC
CSAIPETGLNIQYF
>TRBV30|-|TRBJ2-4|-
TGTGCCTGGAGTGTAGGATCAGTAGCCAAAAACATTCAGTACTTC
CAWSVGSVAKNIQYF
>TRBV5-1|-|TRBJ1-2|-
TGCGCCAGCAGCTTGGAGCCCGGAGACTATGGCTACACCTTC
CASSLEPGDYGYTF
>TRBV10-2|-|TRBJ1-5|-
TGCGCCAGCAGTGAGGGACTTTTTAGCAATCAGCCCCAGCATTTT
CASSEGLFSNQPQHF
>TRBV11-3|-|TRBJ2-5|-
TGTGCCAGCAGCTCAAGGGACGGAGATCTAGAGACCCAGTACTTC
CASSSRDGDLETQYF